Presented here are 24 T cell receptor beta chains from one specimen sequenced in a study of OX40 agonist ivuxolimab in advanced cancers. Only in-frame clones appear in the TCRdb table, and some are missing; sequencing was by immunoSEQ multiplex PCR. Altogether 15,000 to 25,000 clones are present, under 85% being singletons, with the ten largest covering 53%. The material was CD4+ or CD8+ T cells sorted from blood, obtained in a trial of the OX40 agonist ivuxolimab. All receptors come from an adult with an advanced solid tumor such as melanoma, head and neck, liver or kidney cancer.

The chain joins TRBV7-3 to TRBJ2-1, with D perhaps given as TRBD1 or TRBD2 (5 bases each). Germline V gives CDR1 SGHTA, CDR2 FQGTGA. The CDR3 totals 14 residues. Between the trimmed V and J ends, which lost 1 base and 10 bases, there was a span of 14 bases. The CDR3 sequence: CASSLRGPIAEQFF. Written as DNA, the CDR3 is TGTGCCAGCAGCTTAAGGGGCCCGATAGCGGAGCAGTTCTTC.

As for this clone: An end of the junction does not agree with germline; a read error may underlie this. The chain carries TRBV7-2 and TRBJ1-5; D is uncertain. The CDR3 is 15 amino acids. CDR1 is SGHTA and CDR2 is FQGNSA in the germline V gene. The CDR3 protein is CASSQDVGSNQPQHF. CDR3 nucleotide sequence: TGCGCCAGCAGCCAAGACGTGGGCAGCAATCAGCCCCAGCATTTT.

This rearrangement joins TRBV9 to TRBJ2-3, with 9 positions matching TRBD2. The J segment lost 4 bases and the V segment lost 0 bases, leaving 6 bases of the junction unmatched. The CDR3 sequence is 16 residues long. The germline V gene encodes CDR1 SGDLS and CDR2 YYNGEE. In DNA, the CDR3 is TGTGCCAGCAGCGTAGGTCAGCGGGGGGCATCAGATACGCAGTATTTT. This codes for CASSVGQRGASDTQYF.

This rearrangement joins TRBV28 to TRBJ2-1; TRBD2 matches 13 bases. The germline gives CDR1 MDHEN, CDR2 SYDVKM. V lost 5 bases to trimming and J lost 9 bases; unmatched junction nucleotides: 7. This CDR3 has 15 amino acids. The CDR3: CASSHTSGGAVEQFF. The CDR3 coding sequence is TGTGCCAGCAGTCACACTAGCGGGGGGGCGGTTGAGCAGTTCTTC.

The chain is built from TRBV11-3 and TRBJ2-3; D ambiguous. Per germline, CDR1 SGHNT and CDR2 YENEEA. Trimming took off 5 bases at V and 6 bases at J, with 12 bases between the two ends. This CDR3 is built from 13 residues. Written as DNA, the CDR3 is TGTGCCAGCAGCCGAGACACCCCGGATACGCAGTATTTT. Translated: CASSRDTPDTQYF.

This CDR3 reads CASSLAGAAYRYF. DNA of the CDR3: TGTGCCAGCAGCTTAGCTGGCGCGGCCTATCGGTATTTT. V usage is TRBV7-9 and J usage is TRBJ2-3, with no clear D. The germline V gene encodes CDR1 SEHNR and CDR2 FQNEAQ (reference sequence). The CDR3 has 13 amino acids. Trimming removed 0 bases at V and 14 bases at J, with 15 bases between.

The gene calls are TRBV7-9 and TRBJ1-1, with D uncertain. In germline, CDR1 is SEHNR, CDR2 FQNEAQ (reference sequence). V was cut by 5 bases and J by 4 bases, with 17 bases left in between. The CDR3 totals 15 residues. The CDR3 protein is CASSPQIGLSTEAFF. The DNA for the CDR3 is TGTGCCAGCAGCCCGCAAATAGGACTGAGCACTGAAGCTTTCTTT.

The DNA for the CDR3 is TGTGCCAGCAGCCCCTGGGGACAGGGGGTCCACTACGAGCAGTACTTC. Translation: CASSPWGQGVHYEQYF. The rearrangement uses TRBV11-1 and TRBJ2-7; 11 bases are a match to TRBD1. Trimming removed 5 bases from V and 3 bases from J; junction bases left unmatched: 9. Per the germline V gene, CDR1 is SGHAT and CDR2 is FQDESV (reference sequence). This CDR3 contains 16 residues.

V usage is TRBV9 and J usage is TRBJ1-4, with TRBD1 identical over 8 bases. Germline values: CDR1 SGDLS, CDR2 YYNGEE. J lost 7 bases, V lost 2 bases, and 7 bases had no gene match. The CDR3 runs to 15 residues. The CDR3 DNA reads TGTGCCAGCAGCGTCGGTTCAGGGGGCGGTGAAAAACTGTTTTTT. Translating it yields CASSVGSGGGEKLFF.

The V gene is TRBV28, the J gene TRBJ2-3; a weak D match, TRBD1 (5 bases). The CDR3 is 15 residues long. Trimming removed 6 bases from V and 3 bases from J, with 16 bases in between. Germline CDR1 and CDR2: MDHEN and SYDVKM. CDR3 sequence reads: CASSRTGDSTDTQYF. The CDR3 DNA reads as TGTGCCAGCAGCCGAACAGGAGACTCTACAGATACGCAGTATTTT.

The gene calls are TRBV7-2 and TRBJ1-5, with 7 bases fitting TRBD1. Trimming cost V 9 bases and J 2 bases; bases outside gene matches: 13. The V gene's germline CDR1 is SGHTA and CDR2 FQGNSA. The CDR3 runs to 16 residues. The CDR3 nucleotides are TGTGCCAGAATACACGTGACAGGGTTGTGCAATCAGCCCCAGCATTTT. Its translation is CARIHVTGLCNQPQHF.

The rearrangement uses TRBV6-1 and TRBJ2-3; 9 bases are shared with TRBD2. There are 16 residues in the CDR3. V dropped 0 bases and J dropped 8; count of bases not matched to a gene: 9. The germline V gene has CDR1 MNHNS and CDR2 SASEGT. In DNA, the CDR3 is TGTGCCAGCAGTGAAGCTGGGGCGGGGGGGCAAGTTACGCAGTATTTT. Its translation: CASSEAGAGGQVTQYF.

The chain joins TRBV6-5 to TRBJ1-1; D perhaps matches TRBD1 (6 bases). The germline V gene has CDR1 MNHEY and CDR2 SVGAGI. V lost 7 bases to trimming and J lost 5 bases, with 11 bases between them. The CDR3 contains 12 residues. The CDR3 loop is CASIKQGTEAFF. The CDR3 nucleotides read TGTGCCAGCATTAAACAGGGTACTGAAGCTTTCTTT.

The CDR3 sequence: CASSLSAGLLRNEQFF. The CDR3 bases are TGTGCCAGCAGTTTATCCGCAGGGCTGTTGAGAAATGAGCAGTTCTTC. V and J are TRBV27 and TRBJ2-1; tentative D call: TRBD1 (5 bases). CDR1 is MNHEY, CDR2 SMNVEV, per germline (reference sequence). V shed 0 bases and J shed 7 bases, with 16 bases lying between them. The CDR3 consists of 16 residues.

The CDR3 protein is CASSLFWGQGNYEQYF. CDR3 bases: TGTGCCAGCAGTTTATTTTGGGGACAGGGTAACTACGAGCAGTACTTC. V gene TRBV27 combines with J gene TRBJ2-7, with 9 bases matching TRBD1. The CDR3 totals 16 residues. CDR1 and CDR2 (germline): MNHEY, SMNVEV (reference sequence). V lost 1 base, J lost 3 bases, and 7 bases stayed unmatched.

V usage is TRBV4-1 and J usage is TRBJ2-1; tentative D call: TRBD2 (6 bases). From germline, CDR1 is MGHRA and CDR2 YSYEKL. The V end lost 1 base, the J end lost 0 bases, and 10 bases lay between the germline ends. The CDR3 runs to 16 residues. The CDR3 protein is CASSQVQTSSYNEQFF. CDR3 coding DNA: TGCGCCAGCAGCCAAGTGCAGACTAGCTCCTACAATGAGCAGTTCTTC.

The chain is built from TRBV14 and TRBJ2-1, with D perhaps assigned TRBD1 or TRBD2 (5 bases each). V dropped 3 bases and J dropped 6 bases, with 18 bases sitting between them. Germline V CDR1 and CDR2: SGHDN, FVKESK. The CDR3 has 16 residues. The CDR3 loop is CASSHWGTENPNEQFF. The CDR3 DNA sequence: TGTGCCAGCAGCCATTGGGGGACCGAGAATCCCAATGAGCAGTTCTTC. Based on the CDR3 plus reference TRBV14 and TRBJ2-1, the full variable domain is EAGVTQFPSHSVIEKGQTVTLRCDPISGHDNLYWYRRVMGKEIKFLLHFVKESKQDESGMPNNRFLAERTGGTYSTLKVQPAELEDSGVYFCASSHWGTENPNEQFFGPGTRLTVL.

The chain employs TRBV18 and TRBJ2-3; 7 bases line up with TRBD2. This CDR3 spans 18 amino acids. The V and J ends lost 0 bases and 0 bases, in that order; junction bases with no gene match: 9. Germline CDR1 is KGHSH and CDR2 is LQKENI. The CDR3, as DNA: TGTGCCAGCTCACCACCGCGGGAGACCTCATCAAGCACAGATACGCAGTATTTT. It codes for CASSPPRETSSSTDTQYF.

The CDR3 here is CASRRGGENTEAFF. The CDR3 DNA sequence: TGTGCCAGCAGAAGGGGGGGCGAGAACACTGAAGCTTTCTTT. The V call is TRBV27, the J call TRBJ1-1; D might be TRBD1 (6 bases). Germline V gene lookup returns CDR1 MNHEY and CDR2 SMNVEV (reference sequence). V shed 6 bases and J shed 1 base, with 12 bases lying between them. The CDR3 runs to 14 residues.

The chain uses TRBV7-6 and TRBJ1-3; D is uncertain. The germline V and J ends were trimmed by 0 bases and 0 bases, with 15 bases remaining between them. CDR3 size: 18 residues. Germline CDR1 and CDR2: SGHVS and FNYEAQ. CDR3 sequence reads: CASSLADGPLFSGNTIYF. DNA for the CDR3: TGTGCCAGCAGCTTAGCGGACGGACCGCTATTCTCTGGAAACACCATATATTTT.

This chain joins TRBV4-2 and TRBJ1-2, with 10 bases lining up with TRBD1. CDR1 is LGHNA and CDR2 is YNFKEQ in the germline V gene. V lost 4 bases and J lost 1; bases outside the gene matches: 9. The CDR3 is 17 residues long. Here the CDR3 DNA reads TGTGCCAGCAGCCCAAGTCCCGGGACAGGGGTTAACTATGGCTACACCTTC. Its translation: CASSPSPGTGVNYGYTF.

The sample holds one count of this clone. The rearrangement uses TRBV6-6 and TRBJ1-2, with D possibly being TRBD1 (6 bases). There are 13 residues in the CDR3. Germline lookup yields CDR1 MNHNY and CDR2 SVGAGI (reference sequence). With 4 bases removed from V and 2 bases from J, the gap between germline ends came to 8 bases. In DNA, the CDR3 is TGTGCCAGCAGTTTTGGACAGAACTATGGCTACACCTTC. Its translation is CASSFGQNYGYTF.

The rearrangement links TRBV10-3 to TRBJ2-7, with D perhaps being TRBD1 or TRBD2 (6 bases each). Looked up from germline, CDR1 is ENHRY and CDR2 is SYGVKD. The CDR3 has 15 amino acids. Deletions cut 3 bases from V and 6 bases from J, with 18 bases between. CDR3: CAISESARLGGEQYF. The CDR3 region has the DNA TGTGCCATCAGTGAATCTGCTCGACTAGGGGGCGAGCAGTACTTC.

The CDR3 reads CASSLSPNMNTEAFF. The CDR3 DNA reads TGTGCCAGCAGTTTATCGCCAAACATGAACACTGAAGCTTTCTTT. The genes are TRBV27 and TRBJ1-1; no firm D call. With 0 bases removed from V and 0 bases from J, the gap between germline ends came to 8 bases. The germline V gene encodes CDR1 MNHEY and CDR2 SMNVEV (reference sequence). The CDR3 is 15 amino acids.